The 12 T cell receptor beta chains below all came from one sample that was sequenced in a study of beta chain features in type 1 diabetes. The sequenced template was cDNA made from the entire isolated RNA. Generated by immunoSEQ multiplex PCR, the TCRdb table keeps only in-frame clones and is missing some. The data hold about 470,000 clones, with 30% observed a single time. The sample was naive CD4+ T cells from blood. The receptors were gathered from a man between 18 and 29 years old in good health.

This clone was seen more than once but under ten times. The rearrangement links TRBV5-4 to TRBJ2-7; 10 bases fit TRBD2. There are 14 residues in the CDR3. CDR1 and CDR2 (germline): SGHNT, YYREEE (reference sequence). V trimming: 1 base; J trimming: 4 bases; junction bases outside the gene matches: 2. CDR3 protein: CASSLRAGGYEQYF. The CDR3 nucleotides are TGTGCCAGCAGCTTGAGAGCGGGAGGGTACGAGCAGTACTTC. Full variable domain (missing parts from reference TRBV5-4 and TRBJ2-7): ETGVTQSPTHLIKTRGQQVTLRCSSQSGHNTVSWYQQALGQGPQFIFQYYREEENGRGNFPPRFSGLQFPNYSSELNVNALELDDSALYLCASSLRAGGYEQYFGPGTRLTVT.

This clone was seen only a few times. The gene calls are TRBV30 and TRBJ2-1; 11 nucleotides match TRBD2. There are 15 residues in the CDR3. With 0 bases clipped from V and 6 bases from J, the junction kept 4 bases outside the gene matches. Germline V gene sequence: CDR1 GTSNPN, CDR2 SVGIG (reference sequence). Here the CDR3 reads CAWSVRLAGSNEQFF. CDR3 bases: TGTGCCTGGAGTGTACGACTAGCGGGGTCCAATGAGCAGTTCTTC.

The genes are TRBV30 and TRBJ1-3; D is unclear. The CDR3 runs 14 residues. V was clipped by 3 bases and J by 1 base, with 10 bases between them. The germline CDR1 and CDR2 sequences are GTSNPN and SVGIG (reference sequence). CDR3 nucleotide sequence: TGTGCCTGGAGGTCCGGCAATTCTGGAAACACCATATATTTT. Translation gives CAWRSGNSGNTIYF.

This clone has a handful of counts. V is TRBV29-1 and J is TRBJ2-5; 9 bases are a match to TRBD2. The germline CDR1 and CDR2 sequences are SQVTM and ANQGSEA. The CDR3 contains 15 residues. V trimming: 1 base; J trimming: 5 bases; junction bases outside the gene matches: 8. The chain's CDR3 is CSVEARREGPETQYF. CDR3 DNA: TGCAGCGTTGAAGCGCGGCGGGAGGGCCCGGAGACCCAGTACTTC.

The chain recombines TRBV7-9 with TRBJ2-1, with 7 bases that match TRBD1. Germline V gene lookup returns CDR1 SEHNR and CDR2 FQNEAQ (reference sequence). Losses at the gene ends were 1 base for V and 4 bases for J; bases not matched to a gene: 7. The CDR3 length is 16 residues. CDR3 DNA: TGTGCCAGCAGCTTAGGCGAGGGGGCGGAGTACAATGAGCAGTTCTTC. Amino acids: CASSLGEGAEYNEQFF.

This chain uses TRBV29-1 with TRBJ1-2, with D uncertain. This CDR3 has 15 residues. CDR1 SQVTM and CDR2 ANQGSEA come from the germline V gene. V lost 3 bases, J lost 3 bases, and 17 bases lay in between. CDR3 in amino acids: CSVESGIEWYYGYTF. In DNA form, the CDR3 reads TGCAGCGTTGAGTCCGGGATTGAGTGGTACTATGGCTACACCTTC.

V is TRBV28 and J is TRBJ1-5, with no clear D. Germline lookup yields CDR1 MDHEN and CDR2 SYDVKM. V was cut by 5 bases and J by 3 bases, with 17 bases left in between. CDR3 size: 16 residues. CDR3 loop: CASSAPKIISNQPQHF. Written as DNA, the CDR3 is TGTGCCAGCAGTGCACCTAAGATTATCTCCAATCAGCCCCAGCATTTT.

V is TRBV29-1 and J is TRBJ2-7; D is unclear. The CDR3 is made up of 12 amino acids. Trimming left V 6 bases short and J 2 bases short, with 11 bases between. Looked up from germline, CDR1 is SQVTM and CDR2 is ANQGSEA. CDR3 coding DNA: TGCAGCGTGACCCTGGGGACCTACGAGCAGTACTTC. The encoded protein is CSVTLGTYEQYF.

This clone has more than one count but fewer than ten. This chain connects TRBV18 to TRBJ2-2; TRBD1 agrees at 9 bases. The CDR3 runs to 16 residues. In germline, CDR1 is KGHSH, CDR2 LQKENI. V dropped 3 bases and J dropped 1; count of bases not matched to a gene: 3. The CDR3 is CASSPPGQGNTGELFF. In nucleotides, the CDR3 is TGTGCCAGCTCACCGCCGGGACAGGGGAACACCGGGGAGCTGTTTTTT.

Concerning this clone itself: Other DNA sequences in this specimen translate into the identical CDR3. The chain joins TRBV29-1 to TRBJ1-1; D perhaps matches TRBD1 (5 bases). The CDR3 covers 13 residues. Germline-derived CDR1 and CDR2 are SQVTM and ANQGSEA. Trimming took 3 bases from V and 0 from J, leaving 8 bases between them. In nucleotides, the CDR3 is TGCAGCGTTGAGGAAGGGGTGAACACTGAAGCTTTCTTT. It is translated as CSVEEGVNTEAFF.

This clone was found a few times. This chain uses TRBV30 with TRBJ2-1, with 11 bases that match TRBD2. The germline gives CDR1 GTSNPN, CDR2 SVGIG (reference sequence). The ends lost 5 bases at V and 10 bases at J; junction bases unmatched: 10. CDR3 length equals 14 residues. The CDR3 loop reads CAWDSGRASREQFF. CDR3 nucleotide sequence: TGTGCCTGGGATAGCGGGAGGGCCTCGCGCGAGCAGTTCTTC.

This clone appeared a few times. V is TRBV27 and J is TRBJ2-3; a possible D gene is TRBD2 (5 bases). Between the trimmed V and J ends, which lost 9 bases and 3 bases, there was a span of 13 bases. This CDR3 has 13 amino acids. Germline CDR1 is MNHEY and CDR2 is SMNVEV (reference sequence). The CDR3 spells CASNRPGTDTQYF. The CDR3 bases are TGTGCCAGTAACAGACCGGGGACAGATACGCAGTATTTT.